This paragraph reports one T cell receptor beta chain. The data are from a study of blood T cell repertoires in COVID-19. Study as a whole: PBMCs, B-cell-depleted T cells, or T cells provided the cDNA or gDNA that made up the material.

This CDR3 comprises 15 residues. Deletions cut 4 bases from V and 4 bases from J, with 18 bases between. Germline values: CDR1 SGHKS, CDR2 YYEKEE (reference sequence). The repertoire was sequenced with immunoSEQ multiplex PCR; TCRdb's copy has only in-frame clones and lacks some. The sample consists of some 300,000 clones, under 90% of them appearing once. V usage is TRBV5-5 and J usage is TRBJ2-7; D ambiguous. This receptor was taken from a woman aged 45-60 years who had been exposed to COVID-19. The sequencing input was PBMCs or T cells enriched from blood (not recorded which). Here the CDR3 reads CASSLEWARPYEQYF. CDR3 DNA sequence: TGTGCCAGCAGCCTTGAATGGGCGCGCCCATACGAGCAGTACTTC.